This entry features one T cell receptor (beta chain) sequence. The PCR made use of 60 Vbeta and 13 Jbeta primers. The method was immunoSEQ multiplex PCR; TCRdb's version includes in-frame clones alone and lacks a portion of them. The data contain 90,000 to 100,000 clones, over 70% of them singletons. These data are taken from a study of cytomegalovirus exposure and HLA in healthy donors. This CDR3 is built from 15 residues. CDR1 SGHVS and CDR2 FNYEAQ come from the germline V gene. The V gene end was trimmed by 4 bases and the J gene end by 6 bases; junction bases not matched to a gene: 9. The origin of this receptor is a woman between 40 and 55 years old in good health and CMV-seronegative. The chain employs TRBV7-6 and TRBJ2-1; TRBD1 agrees at 7 bases. The sample taken for sequencing was PBMCs. The CDR3 DNA follows: TGTGCCAGCAGCTCCCGGGACAGAAGGAGCAATGAGCAGTTCTTC. It yields the protein CASSSRDRRSNEQFF. The variable domain in full, completed from reference TRBV7-6 and TRBJ2-1, reads GAGVSQSPRYKVTKRGQDVALRCDPISGHVSLYWYRQALGQGPEFLTYFNYEAQQDKSGLPNDRFSAERPEGSISTLTIQRTEQRDSAMYRCASSSRDRRSNEQFFGPGTRLTVL.